These 28 T cell receptor beta chains originate from one sample sequenced in a study of T cell responses to AZD1222 COVID-19 vaccine. Sequenced by immunoSEQ multiplex PCR; TCRdb stores in-frame clones only, minus some. The top ten clones hold around a quarter of a sample with 100,000 to 150,000 clones, 70% to 90% of them seen once. The source material was peripheral blood, sampled on day 0 of AZD1222 vaccination. These receptors originate from an adult in good health.

The chain has TRBV6-5 and TRBJ1-1, with D uncertain. From germline, CDR1 is MNHEY and CDR2 SVGAGI. Trimming stripped 2 bases from V and 1 base from J, with 5 bases between. The CDR3 is 13 amino acids. CDR3 DNA: TGTGCCAGCAGTTACAGAGGGAACACTGAAGCTTTCTTT. Protein sequence: CASSYRGNTEAFF.

The V gene is TRBV5-1, the J gene TRBJ2-2, with D perhaps assigned TRBD1 or TRBD2 (5 bases each). Trimming removed 3 bases at V and 0 bases at J, with 12 bases between. Germline CDR1 and CDR2: SGHRS and YFSETQ. The CDR3 has 16 residues. CDR3 DNA sequence: TGCGCCAGCAGCTCGGACCAGGGAGCGAACACCGGGGAGCTGTTTTTT. Amino acid sequence: CASSSDQGANTGELFF.

The CDR3 DNA follows: TGTGCCAGCAGCCTAAGGGCAGGGGGAGGCTACACCTTC. Its protein is CASSLRAGGGYTF. V is TRBV27 and J is TRBJ1-2; TRBD1 matches 7 bases. Germline V CDR1 and CDR2: MNHEY, SMNVEV (reference sequence). The trim removed 6 bases at V and 8 bases at J, leaving 9 bases unmatched. The CDR3 totals 13 residues.

The V gene is TRBV19, the J gene TRBJ2-2, with a tentative D call TRBD1 (6 bases). Germline V CDR1 and CDR2: LNHDA, SQIVND (reference sequence). V was trimmed by 5 bases and J by 6 bases, leaving 10 bases between them. This CDR3 has 13 amino acids. The CDR3 DNA sequence: TGTGCCAGTAGTCCCAACAGGGCCGGGGAGCTGTTTTTT. It specifies CASSPNRAGELFF.

J is TRBJ1-3 and V is TRBV2, with TRBD1 matching 8 bases. Germline lookup yields CDR1 SNHLY and CDR2 FYNNEI. V dropped 5 bases and J dropped 4; count of bases not matched to a gene: 4. The CDR3 length is 14 residues. The chain's CDR3 is CASSRQGTGNTIYF. For the CDR3, the DNA is TGTGCCAGCAGTCGACAGGGGACGGGAAACACCATATATTTT.

The chain joins TRBV9 to TRBJ1-5; D is unclear. The V end was cut by 3 bases, the J end by 4 bases, with 8 bases between. Looked up from germline, CDR1 is SGDLS and CDR2 is YYNGEE. CDR3 size: 13 residues. The CDR3 loop is CASSDGENQPQHF. The CDR3 nucleotides read TGTGCCAGCAGCGATGGCGAGAATCAGCCCCAGCATTTT.

The chain couples TRBV11-1 to TRBJ1-1; TRBD1 might be the D (5 bases). CDR3 size: 13 residues. CDR1 is SGHAT, CDR2 FQDESV, per germline (reference sequence). The V gene lost 5 bases and the J gene lost 0 bases, with 7 bases spanning the gap. CDR3 residues: CASSGDVNTEAFF. In DNA form, the CDR3 reads TGTGCCAGCAGCGGGGACGTGAACACTGAAGCTTTCTTT.

This clone was seen only a few times. J is TRBJ1-2 and V is TRBV3-1 (or the pseudogene TRBV3-2), with 7 bases fitting TRBD1. This CDR3 has 15 residues. Germline V CDR1 and CDR2: LGHDT, YNNKEL (reference sequence). V dropped 0 bases and J dropped 4; count of bases not matched to a gene: 5. The DNA for the CDR3 is TGTGCCAGCAGCCAAGACCAGGGGGAAATCTATGGCTACACCTTC. Its translation is CASSQDQGEIYGYTF.

The chain joins TRBV6-5 to TRBJ1-6; 8 bases match TRBD1. CDR1 MNHEY and CDR2 SVGAGI come from the germline V gene. This CDR3 region has 16 residues. V gave up 2 bases and J gave up 10 bases; unmatched junction bases: 10. CDR3 region: CASSYRSTGAGSPLHF. The CDR3 nucleotides are TGTGCCAGCAGTTACCGATCGACAGGGGCTGGCTCACCCCTCCACTTT.

CDR3 residues: CASSVAFLGDTGELFF. The DNA for the CDR3 is TGTGCCAGCAGCGTAGCATTCCTTGGGGACACCGGGGAGCTGTTTTTT. The chain has TRBV9 and TRBJ2-2; unclear D gene. There are 16 residues in the CDR3. CDR1 SGDLS and CDR2 YYNGEE come from the germline V gene. Trimming removed 0 bases from V and 3 bases from J, with 12 bases in between.

The J gene is TRBJ1-2, the V gene TRBV5-1; D unresolved. This CDR3 region has 13 residues. The V and J ends lost 4 bases and 2 bases respectively, with 9 bases between them. Germline lookup yields CDR1 SGHRS and CDR2 YFSETQ. The CDR3 DNA follows: TGCGCCAGCAGCGACGTGGGGAACTATGGCTACACCTTC. Translating it yields CASSDVGNYGYTF.

The chain has TRBV7-3 and TRBJ1-1, with D unclear. The germline CDR1 and CDR2 sequences are SGHTA and FQGTGA. The CDR3 sequence is 13 residues long. V was shortened by 1 base and J by 3 bases, with 6 bases between the two germline ends. Written as DNA, the CDR3 is TGTGCCAGCAGCTTAAAGGTCGACACTGAAGCTTTCTTT. It is translated as CASSLKVDTEAFF. Combining the CDR3 with reference TRBV7-3 and TRBJ1-1 gives the whole variable domain GAGVSQTPSNKVTEKGKYVELRCDPISGHTALYWYRQSLGQGPEFLIYFQGTGAADDSGLPNDRFFAVRPEGSVSTLKIQRTERGDSAVYLCASSLKVDTEAFFGQGTRLTVV.

This clone appeared once. CDR3 loop: CASSLYTAGREQFF. As DNA, the CDR3 is TGTGCCAGCAGCTTATATACTGCGGGGAGAGAGCAGTTCTTC. The chain recombines TRBV7-2 with TRBJ2-1; the D gene is possibly TRBD2 (6 bases). V dropped 2 bases and J dropped 10 bases, with 15 bases sitting between them. Per the germline V gene, CDR1 is SGHTA and CDR2 is FQGNSA. This CDR3 is built from 14 residues.

This clone came up once. The chain carries TRBV10-2 and TRBJ2-7; 7 nucleotides agree with TRBD2. The CDR3 extends over 15 amino acids. Germline V gene sequence: CDR1 WSHSY, CDR2 SAAADI. V shed 2 bases and J 2 bases; nucleotides not matched to a gene: 6. This CDR3 is CASSEPSSGPYEQYF. The CDR3 DNA reads TGCGCCAGCAGTGAGCCCTCTAGCGGCCCCTACGAGCAGTACTTC.

CDR3 sequence (DNA): TGTGCCAGCAGTGAGAGTGAGCAGTTCTTC. Encoded protein: CASSESEQFF. The chain employs TRBV2 and TRBJ2-1; no clear D gene. The CDR3 is made up of 10 amino acids. The germline V gene encodes CDR1 SNHLY and CDR2 FYNNEI. V gave up 3 bases and J gave up 9 bases, with 3 bases separating them.

J is TRBJ2-3 and V is TRBV11-3, with 9 bases fitting TRBD1. This CDR3 has 15 residues. After removal of 5 bases from V and 5 bases from J, the junction contained 8 bases not matched to a gene. The germline V gene has CDR1 SGHNT and CDR2 YENEEA. For the CDR3, the DNA is TGTGCCAGCAGCCCAGGACAGGGGTCGGGAGATACGCAGTATTTT. This gives the protein CASSPGQGSGDTQYF. Full variable domain (missing parts from reference TRBV11-3 and TRBJ2-3): EAGVVQSPRYKIIEKKQPVAFWCNPISGHNTLYWYLQNLGQGPELLIRYENEEAVDDSQLPKDRFSAERLKGVDSTLKIQPAELGDSAVYLCASSPGQGSGDTQYFGPGTRLTVL.

The rearrangement uses TRBV4-2 and TRBJ2-3; 9 bases match TRBD2. The CDR3 length is 15 residues. Germline V CDR1 and CDR2: LGHNA, YNFKEQ. V lost 3 bases to trimming and J lost 4 bases; unmatched junction nucleotides: 5. CDR3 nucleotides: TGTGCCAGCAGCCAGGGTAGCGGGAGCGCAGATACGCAGTATTTT. It yields the protein CASSQGSGSADTQYF.

This chain links TRBV15 with TRBJ2-5; D is possibly TRBD2 (6 bases). Per the germline V gene, CDR1 is LNHNV and CDR2 is YYDKDF (reference sequence). The CDR3 loop spans 15 amino acids. Trimming left V 1 base short and J 5 bases short, with 14 bases between. The CDR3 nucleotides read TGTGCCACCAGCAGAGCACCTAGCGTGATGGAGACCCAGTACTTC. Its protein is CATSRAPSVMETQYF. Full variable domain (missing parts from reference TRBV15 and TRBJ2-5): DAMVIQNPRYQVTQFGKPVTLSCSQTLNHNVMYWYQQKSSQAPKLLFHYYDKDFNNEADTPDNFQSRRPNTSFCFLDIRSPGLGDTAMYLCATSRAPSVMETQYFGPGTRLLVL.

This chain uses TRBV11-2 with TRBJ2-7; the D gene is possibly TRBD1 (5 bases). The CDR3 extends over 15 amino acids. V lost 5 bases and J lost 3, with 17 bases in between. The germline gives CDR1 SGHAT, CDR2 FQNNGV. This CDR3 is CASSQGLGDLYEQYF. CDR3 DNA sequence: TGTGCCAGCAGCCAGGGCCTCGGCGACCTCTACGAGCAGTACTTC.

The V gene is TRBV13, the J gene TRBJ2-3; perhaps TRBD1 as D (6 bases). The CDR3 has 14 residues. Trimming took off 5 bases at V and 3 bases at J, with 12 bases between the two ends. Germline loops: CDR1 PRHDT, CDR2 FYEKMQ (reference sequence). The DNA for the CDR3 is TGTGCCAGCAGCGCACAGGGCCGGACAGATACGCAGTATTTT. Translated, it gives CASSAQGRTDTQYF.

This clone was seen just once. The chain uses TRBV29-1 and TRBJ1-3, with D tentatively TRBD1 (5 bases). Germline values: CDR1 SQVTM, CDR2 ANQGSEA. CDR3 length: 13 residues. Trimming shortened V by 5 bases and J by 4 bases, and 12 bases separated the two germline ends. The CDR3 spells CSVQSGGGNTIYF. The CDR3 coding sequence is TGCAGCGTTCAATCGGGGGGAGGAAACACCATATATTTT.

This clone was observed a single time. The chain's CDR3 is CASSLVEGVPGNTIYF. The CDR3, as DNA: TGTGCCAGCAGCTTAGTAGAGGGGGTGCCTGGAAACACCATATATTTT. The gene calls are TRBV7-2 and TRBJ1-3; possibly TRBD1 for D (6 bases). The germline CDR1 and CDR2 sequences are SGHTA and FQGNSA. V was trimmed by 1 base and J by 2 bases, leaving 12 bases between them. The CDR3 loop spans 16 amino acids.

The chain links TRBV5-1 to TRBJ1-2, with D perhaps TRBD1 (5 bases). The germline V gene has CDR1 SGHRS and CDR2 YFSETQ. This CDR3 has 17 residues. Trimming took off 0 bases at V and 0 bases at J, with 15 bases between the two ends. The chain's CDR3 is CASSLAGTGLTNYGYTF. The CDR3 bases are TGCGCCAGCAGCTTGGCCGGTACAGGACTTACTAACTATGGCTACACCTTC.

This clone came up once. The rearrangement links TRBV4-2 to TRBJ2-7, with TRBD2 identical over 10 bases. The ends lost 1 base at V and 6 bases at J; junction bases unmatched: 0. CDR1 and CDR2 from the germline V gene are LGHNA and YNFKEQ. CDR3 size: 13 residues. CDR3 sequence (DNA): TGTGCCAGCAGCCAAGCTAGCGGGAGCGAGCAGTACTTC. Translating it yields CASSQASGSEQYF.

The rearrangement uses TRBV3-1 (or the pseudogene TRBV3-2) and TRBJ1-4; D is unresolved. V lost 7 bases and J 8 bases, leaving 11 bases between the germline ends. Germline CDR1 is LGHDT and CDR2 is YNNKEL (reference sequence). The CDR3 length is 12 residues. CDR3 residues: CASTFAGEKLFF. CDR3 nucleotide sequence: TGTGCCAGCACTTTCGCAGGCGAAAAACTGTTTTTT.

The rearrangement uses TRBV2 and TRBJ2-3; TRBD2 is a possible D gene (5 bases). The CDR3 consists of 17 residues. Germline assignment: CDR1 SNHLY and CDR2 FYNNEI. V gave up 0 bases and J gave up 0 bases, with 13 bases separating them. CDR3 protein: CASSEALGSDSTDTQYF. DNA of the CDR3: TGTGCCAGCAGTGAAGCGCTAGGTAGCGACAGCACAGATACGCAGTATTTT.

This rearrangement joins TRBV7-9 to TRBJ1-5; D might be TRBD1 (5 bases). Germline CDR1 is SEHNR and CDR2 is FQNEAQ (reference sequence). The CDR3 runs 14 residues. V lost 3 bases to trimming and J lost 5 bases, with 11 bases between them. The DNA for the CDR3 is TGTGCCAGCAGCTTTCAAGGGGAGGATCAGCCCCAGCATTTT. This encodes CASSFQGEDQPQHF.

Only a few counts were recorded for this clone. The rearrangement uses TRBV19 and TRBJ2-1; 9 nucleotides agree with TRBD2. Germline CDR1 and CDR2: LNHDA and SQIVND (reference sequence). The CDR3 covers 15 residues. With V trimmed by 2 bases and J by 4 bases, 3 bases remained unmatched. The CDR3 DNA follows: TGTGCCAGTAGTATAACTAGCGGGCAGTACAATGAGCAGTTCTTC. Translation: CASSITSGQYNEQFF.